This is a list of T cell receptor beta chains from one sample in a study of blood T cell repertoires in COVID-19. TCRdb's copy holds only in-frame clones and misses some; the assay was immunoSEQ multiplex PCR. The table records 300,000 to 400,000 clones, roughly 90% of them present only once. What was sequenced was PBMCs or T cells enriched from blood (not recorded which). These receptors were collected from a woman aged 30 to 39 who had been exposed to COVID-19. CDR3s include the opening cysteine and the closing phenylalanine or tryptophan. The D gene is left open where the match is weak. Size tells how often a clone was seen (once, few, many) or the class of an expanded clone, and some rows leave it out.

D	V	J	size	DNA	CDR3
-	TRBV7-2	TRBJ1-3	-	TGTGCCAGCAGCTTAATCTCGGGGTTCACTGGAAACACCATATATTTT	CASSLISGFTGNTIYF
-	TRBV29-1	TRBJ2-3	-	TGCAGCGTTGGGAGGGTCGTGGATACGCAGTATTTT	CSVGRVVDTQYF
-	TRBV2	TRBJ1-3	-	TGTGCCAGCAGTCCGACAGCCTCCGTCGAAGGTGACACCATATATTTT	CASSPTASVEGDTIYF
-	TRBV6-2/TRBV6-3	TRBJ1-4	-	TGTGCCAGCAGTTTATCAAACAGCCTATATGAAAAACTGTTTTTT	CASSLSNSLYEKLFF
TRBD1	TRBV10-3	TRBJ1-1	once	TGTGCCATCAGTGAGTCCTTCAGGGGGCGGCAACTGAACACTGAAGCTTTCTTT	CAISESFRGRQLNTEAFF
-	TRBV18	TRBJ2-5	-	TGTGCCAGCTCACTTCTTAATCTGCAGGGAGGAGGAGAGACCCAGTACTTC	CASSLLNLQGGGETQYF
-	TRBV19	TRBJ2-7	-	TGTGCCAGTAGTATAGACAGGGAAGGTTACTACGAGCAGTACTTC	CASSIDREGYYEQYF
TRBD2	TRBV28	TRBJ2-7	few	TGTGCCAGCAGTTTAATTAGTATGGGGACTAGGGAGCAGTACTTC	CASSLISMGTREQYF
-	TRBV4-3	TRBJ1-3	-	TGCGCCAGCAGCCTTGGCGGCTCTAACTCTGGAAACACCATATATTTT	CASSLGGSNSGNTIYF
-	TRBV7-9	TRBJ1-1	-	TGTGCCAGCAGGACCCCAGGGGCTTTCACTGAAGCTTTCTTT	CASRTPGAFTEAFF
-	TRBV5-1	TRBJ1-1	-	TGCGCCAGCAGCTTGGCCGGACAGTACATGAACACTGAAGCTTTCTTT	CASSLAGQYMNTEAFF
TRBD1	TRBV7-9	TRBJ2-2	-	TGTGCCAGCAGCTTACCGGTACAGGGGGTACGGCCCGGGGAGCTGTTTTTT	CASSLPVQGVRPGELFF
TRBD2	TRBV30	TRBJ2-1	-	TGTGCCTGGAGTGTCGGGGGGGCCTTGAATGAGCAGTTCTTC	CAWSVGGALNEQFF
TRBD1	TRBV2	TRBJ1-1	-	TGTGCCAGCAGTGAGGAGCCGGGACAGTCGAACACTGAAGCTTTCTTT	CASSEEPGQSNTEAFF
-	TRBV5-1	TRBJ1-3	-	TGCGCCAGCAGCTCCGGGAGGGGCGGAAACACCATATATTTT	CASSSGRGGNTIYF
-	TRBV3-1/TRBV3-2	TRBJ1-2	-	TGTGCCAGCAGCCACCTCATCCGGGGTAACTATGGCTACACCTTC	CASSHLIRGNYGYTF
TRBD1	TRBV2	TRBJ2-5	-	TGTGCCAGTTCACAGGGGGCGCGTTTAGGGGAGACCCAGTACTTC	CASSQGARLGETQYF
TRBD2	TRBV13	TRBJ2-1	-	TGTGCCAGCAGCTCCTTGGGCTCTAGCGGCCTCTACAATGAGCAGTTCTTC	CASSSLGSSGLYNEQFF
-	TRBV7-9	TRBJ1-4	-	TGTGCCAGCAGCTTAGGACAGTTTAATGAAAAACTGTTTTTT	CASSLGQFNEKLFF
-	TRBV29-1	TRBJ1-2	-	TGCAGCGTTACTACAGGGTTAAACTATGGCTACACCTTC	CSVTTGLNYGYTF
-	TRBV4-3	TRBJ1-3	-	TGCGCCAGCAGCCAAGGAAACTGGCTAGCTTACACTGGAAACACCATATATTTT	CASSQGNWLAYTGNTIYF
-	TRBV12-3/TRBV12-4	TRBJ1-6	-	TGTGCCAGCAGTTTTGGGAGGGATTCACCCCTCCACTTT	CASSFGRDSPLHF
TRBD1	TRBV7-6	TRBJ1-1	-	TGTGCCAGCAGCTTAGTACCATTCGGACAGGGTAATAGTGGCACTGAAGCTTTCTTT	CASSLVPFGQGNSGTEAFF
TRBD1	TRBV6-5	TRBJ1-5	-	TGTGCCAGCAGTTTTTCGGACAGGGGAGATCAGCCCCAGCATTTT	CASSFSDRGDQPQHF
-	TRBV19	TRBJ2-5	-	TGTGCCAGTAGTATAGCCGATCCAGGGGAGGGAGAGACCCAGTACTTC	CASSIADPGEGETQYF
TRBD1	TRBV7-9	TRBJ2-7	-	TGTGCCAGCAGCTTAGCGGTGACAGGGGTAAACGAGCAGTACTTC	CASSLAVTGVNEQYF
-	TRBV7-9	TRBJ2-7	-	TGTGCCAGCAGCTCTACGTTAGGGGCCTACGAGCAGTACTTC	CASSSTLGAYEQYF
TRBD1	TRBV5-4	TRBJ1-1	-	TGTGCCAGCAGCCCTTCGGGACAGGGGATGAACACTGAAGCTTTCTTT	CASSPSGQGMNTEAFF
-	TRBV5-1	TRBJ1-2	once	TGCGCCAGCAGCTCCGACAGGACCACATTTAATGGCTACACCTTC	CASSSDRTTFNGYTF
TRBD1	TRBV19	TRBJ2-7	-	TGTGCCAGTAGCCAAATCGACAGGGGCGAGCAGTACTTC	CASSQIDRGEQYF